The source of this TCR beta chain is a study of T cell repertoires in cytomegalovirus infection. Study-level information: Shared public TCR beta signatures pointed to both CMV infection and a matching HLA type.

The study, taken as a whole, reports: Clonotypes of TCR beta that were HLA-C-restricted and CMV-specific dominated the ex vivo response.

Each CDR3 protein gets one entry after TCRdb re-called the reads with MiXCR. The repertoire holds about 490,000 distinct CDR3 sequences, 15% to 20% seen once, with roughly a quarter in the top ten. After removal of 0 bases from V and 1 base from J, the junction contained 9 bases not matched to a gene. CDR1 is SNHLY and CDR2 is FYNNEI in the germline V gene. There are 17 residues in the CDR3. This clonotype was found a few times. Antigen: not known. Sequencing input: CD8+ T cells from PBMCs. The rearrangement uses TRBV2 and TRBJ2-7; the match to TRBD2 covers 7 bases. This sequence originates from a human donor in good health (CMV status not recorded). Some clones in this sample may be carry-over from other donors' samples. The CDR3 protein is CASSEAAITSESYEQYF. CDR3 coding DNA: TGTGCCAGCAGTGAAGCGGCTATTACTAGCGAATCCTACGAGCAGTACTTC.